The 17 T cell receptor beta chains below were found in one sample sequenced in a study of identical twins. TCRdb re-called the 5' RACE reads with MiXCR, one entry per CDR3 protein. The table includes 650,000 to 750,000 distinct CDR3 sequences, 21% detected once. These same records also appear under a second study, on T cells expressing NK-cell markers.

What was sequenced was PBMCs. All receptors come from a woman younger than 30 in good health.

This clonotype was seen a few times. The DNA of the CDR3 is TGTGCCAGCAGTACCCGACTAGCGGGAGGGGGCGAGCAGTACTTC. Amino acids: CASSTRLAGGGEQYF. The rearrangement uses TRBV12-3 or TRBV12-4 and TRBJ2-7, with TRBD2 identical over 14 bases. The V segment lost 5 bases and the J segment 6 bases; nucleotides outside the gene matches: 6. This CDR3 has 15 amino acids.

This clonotype appeared many times. An end of the junction differs from the germline gene, which may be a read error. This chain links TRBV12-3 or TRBV12-4 with TRBJ2-7; the D gene is possibly TRBD1 (5 bases). CDR3 length: 12 amino acids. The CDR3 protein is CASSFDSYEQYF. The DNA for the CDR3 is TGCGCCAGCAGCTTTGACAGCTACGAGCAGTACTTC.

This clonotype has only a few counts. In nucleotides, the CDR3 is TGTGCCAGCAGAATCCGGCGGGGTTACCAAGAGACCCAGTACTTC. This gives the protein CASRIRRGYQETQYF. The V call is TRBV6-1, the J call TRBJ2-5, with D possibly matching TRBD2 (6 bases). CDR3 length: 15 amino acids. V gave up 6 bases and J gave up 0 bases, with 14 bases separating them. Germline CDR1 is MNHNS and CDR2 is SASEGT.

The chain combines TRBV19 with TRBJ1-1, with 7 bases identical to TRBD1. The germline V gene has CDR1 LNHDA and CDR2 SQIVND (reference sequence). The CDR3 loop spans 15 amino acids. With V trimmed by 4 bases and J by 3 bases, 8 bases remained unmatched. Here the CDR3 reads CASSTKQGRDTEAFF. CDR3 sequence (DNA): TGTGCCAGTAGTACCAAACAGGGGAGGGACACTGAAGCTTTCTTT.

The rearrangement joins TRBV5-1 to TRBJ1-1; 9 bases align to TRBD1. The CDR3 sequence is 15 residues long. The germline V gene encodes CDR1 SGHRS and CDR2 YFSETQ. J gave up 6 bases and V 4 bases, and 10 bases lay outside the gene matches. CDR3 amino acids: CASSLLGQGGSEAFF. The CDR3, as DNA: TGCGCCAGCAGCCTGCTGGGACAGGGTGGCTCTGAAGCTTTCTTT.

This clonotype was seen at least ten times. The chain recombines TRBV10-3 with TRBJ2-1; 11 bases agree with TRBD2. Germline CDR1 and CDR2: ENHRY and SYGVKD. V lost 11 bases to trimming and J lost 5 bases; unmatched junction nucleotides: 5. CDR3 length: 13 residues. CDR3 amino acids: CAVLAGDDNEQFF. The CDR3 DNA reads TGTGCCGTACTAGCGGGGGACGACAATGAGCAGTTCTTC.

CDR3 DNA: TGTGCCAGCAGTTTCAGGGGGATAAACCCCGGGACCCGTAACAATGAGCAGTTCTTC. This codes for CASSFRGINPGTRNNEQFF. This chain links TRBV3-1 with TRBJ2-1; TRBD1 matches 7 bases. Trimming removed 6 bases from V and 5 bases from J; junction bases left unmatched: 22. The V gene's germline CDR1 is LGHDT and CDR2 YNNKEL (reference sequence). The CDR3 runs 19 residues.

In its sample, this clonotype was seen a few times. The gene calls are TRBV20-1 and TRBJ2-7; D gene unclear. V was pared by 2 bases and J by 2 bases, with 13 bases between. Germline V gene lookup returns CDR1 DFQATT and CDR2 SNEGSKA (reference sequence). The CDR3 contains 14 residues. The CDR3 here is CSARKWPKPYEQYF. The DNA of the CDR3 is TGCAGTGCTAGAAAATGGCCAAAGCCCTACGAGCAGTACTTC.

This clonotype showed up many times. This sequence joins TRBV12-3 or TRBV12-4 and TRBJ2-6; D remains ambiguous. The CDR3 is 16 amino acids. V was trimmed by 4 bases and J by 4 bases, leaving 14 bases between them. The CDR3 bases are TGTGCCAGCAGTTCCGCATGGGTCTTGGGGGCCAACGTCCTGACTTTC. Protein sequence: CASSSAWVLGANVLTF.

V usage is TRBV29-1 and J usage is TRBJ2-3; a weak D match, TRBD2 (7 bases). CDR1 SQVTM and CDR2 ANQGSEA come from the germline V gene. Trimming took off 7 bases at V and 5 bases at J, with 16 bases between the two ends. The CDR3 has 13 amino acids. CDR3 bases: TGCAGCGCTGGAGGGGGGGAGAGAGATACGCAGTATTTT. As protein: CSAGGGERDTQYF.

This clonotype was detected only a few times. The chain joins TRBV7-2 to TRBJ2-1; 7 positions agree with TRBD2. Losses at the gene ends were 2 bases for V and 8 bases for J; bases not matched to a gene: 6. The CDR3 sequence is 14 residues long. Germline V gene data show CDR1 as SGHTA and CDR2 as FQGNSA. DNA for the CDR3: TGTGCCAGCAGCTTATATCGTCTAGCGGATGAGCAGTTCTTC. Translated, it gives CASSLYRLADEQFF. Variable domain in full (rest from reference TRBV7-2 and TRBJ2-1): GAGVSQSPSNKVTEKGKDVELRCDPISGHTALYWYRQSLGQGLEFLIYFQGNSAPDKSGLPSDRFSAERTGGSVSTLTIQRTQQEDSAVYLCASSLYRLADEQFFGPGTRLTVL.

The chain couples TRBV20-1 to TRBJ1-2; 7 bases line up with TRBD1. Trimming cost V 3 bases and J 7 bases; bases outside gene matches: 2. The V gene's germline CDR1 is DFQATT and CDR2 SNEGSKA (reference sequence). The CDR3 has 11 residues. This CDR3 reads CSARTGPGYTF. In nucleotides, the CDR3 is TGCAGTGCTAGGACAGGGCCTGGCTACACCTTC.

This clonotype has more than one count but fewer than ten. The V call is TRBV10-1, the J call TRBJ2-7, with a weak D call TRBD1 (6 bases). CDR1 and CDR2 (germline): WNHNN, SYGVQD (reference sequence). CDR3 length: 14 amino acids. The ends were cut back, 6 bases at V and 2 bases at J, with 14 bases in the middle. As DNA, the CDR3 is TGCGCCAGCAGCAGGGGAAGTTCCCCCTACGAGCAGTACTTC. This gives the protein CASSRGSSPYEQYF.

This clonotype was observed a few times. The chain uses TRBV30 and TRBJ2-3, with D perhaps given as TRBD1 or TRBD2 (6 bases each). The CDR3 is 14 residues long. CDR1 is GTSNPN and CDR2 is SVGIG in the germline V gene (reference sequence). V dropped 2 bases and J dropped 7 bases, with 16 bases sitting between them. The CDR3, as DNA: TGTGCCTGGAGTCCCCTGGGGGGCCTGTATACGCAGTATTTT. This gives the protein CAWSPLGGLYTQYF.

This clonotype has only a few counts. This chain links TRBV20-1 with TRBJ1-2, with a possible D match to TRBD1 (5 bases). This CDR3 has 15 amino acids. The V gene lost 0 bases and the J gene lost 7 bases, with 18 bases spanning the gap. Germline loops: CDR1 DFQATT, CDR2 SNEGSKA (reference sequence). CDR3 sequence (DNA): TGCAGTGCTAGAGAAGGGACCGGGACCGCCAGTGGCTACACCTTC. It encodes CSAREGTGTASGYTF.

This clonotype was detected only a few times. The chain is built from TRBV3-1 and TRBJ2-1, with 8 bases that match TRBD2. Germline lookup yields CDR1 LGHDT and CDR2 YNNKEL (reference sequence). The trim removed 6 bases at V and 0 bases at J, leaving 7 bases unmatched. This CDR3 has 16 amino acids. CDR3 protein: CASSSRSGNSYNEQFF. CDR3 nucleotide sequence: TGTGCCAGCAGTTCTCGTAGCGGGAACTCCTACAATGAGCAGTTCTTC.

This sequence joins TRBV20-1 and TRBJ2-1; 10 bases match TRBD2. J was trimmed by 9 bases and V by 3 bases; bases with no gene match: 11. The germline V gene encodes CDR1 DFQATT and CDR2 SNEGSKA (reference sequence). The CDR3 is 15 amino acids. CDR3 residues: CSASWTSGSAGEQFF. CDR3 nucleotide sequence: TGCAGTGCTAGCTGGACTAGCGGCTCTGCGGGTGAGCAGTTCTTC.